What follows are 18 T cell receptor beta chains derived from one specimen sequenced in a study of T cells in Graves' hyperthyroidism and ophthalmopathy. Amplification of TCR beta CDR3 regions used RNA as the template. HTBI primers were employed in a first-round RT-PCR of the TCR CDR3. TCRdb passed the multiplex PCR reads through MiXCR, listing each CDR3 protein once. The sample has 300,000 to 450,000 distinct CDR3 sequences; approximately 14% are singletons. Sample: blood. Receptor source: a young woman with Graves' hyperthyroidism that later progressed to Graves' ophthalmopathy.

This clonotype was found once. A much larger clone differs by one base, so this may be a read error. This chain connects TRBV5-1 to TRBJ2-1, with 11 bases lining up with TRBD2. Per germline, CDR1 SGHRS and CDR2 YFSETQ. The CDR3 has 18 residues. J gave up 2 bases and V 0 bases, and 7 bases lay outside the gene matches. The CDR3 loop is CASSLDTGTSGPYNEQFF. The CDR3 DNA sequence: TGCGCCAGCAGCTTGGACACCGGGACTAGCGGCCCCTACAATGAGCAGTTCTTC.

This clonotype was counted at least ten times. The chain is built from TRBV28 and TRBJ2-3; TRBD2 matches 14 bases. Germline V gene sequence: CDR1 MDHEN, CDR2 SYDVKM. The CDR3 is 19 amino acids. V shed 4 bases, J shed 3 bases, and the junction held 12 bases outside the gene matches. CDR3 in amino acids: CASSSFGGLAGGRTDTQYF. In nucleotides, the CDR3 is TGTGCCAGCAGTTCTTTCGGTGGACTAGCGGGAGGAAGAACAGATACGCAGTATTTT.

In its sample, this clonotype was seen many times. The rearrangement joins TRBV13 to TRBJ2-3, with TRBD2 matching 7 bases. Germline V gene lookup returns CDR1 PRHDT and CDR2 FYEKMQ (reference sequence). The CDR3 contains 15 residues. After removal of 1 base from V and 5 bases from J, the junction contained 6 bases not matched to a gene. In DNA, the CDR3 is TGTGCCAGCAGCTTAGCCCGGGACTACCGAGATACGCAGTATTTT. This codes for CASSLARDYRDTQYF.

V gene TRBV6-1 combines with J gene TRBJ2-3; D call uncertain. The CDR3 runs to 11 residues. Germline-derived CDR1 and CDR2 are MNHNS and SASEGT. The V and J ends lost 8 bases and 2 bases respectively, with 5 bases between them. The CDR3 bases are TGTGCCAGCGCAACCACAGATACGCAGTATTTT. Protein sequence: CASATTDTQYF.

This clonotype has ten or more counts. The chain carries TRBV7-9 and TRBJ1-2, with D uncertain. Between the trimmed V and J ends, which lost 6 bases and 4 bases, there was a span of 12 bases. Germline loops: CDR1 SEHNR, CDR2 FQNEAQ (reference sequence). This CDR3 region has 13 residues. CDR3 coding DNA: TGTGCCAGCAGTCCGAAGAGGGCCTATGGCTACACCTTC. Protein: CASSPKRAYGYTF.

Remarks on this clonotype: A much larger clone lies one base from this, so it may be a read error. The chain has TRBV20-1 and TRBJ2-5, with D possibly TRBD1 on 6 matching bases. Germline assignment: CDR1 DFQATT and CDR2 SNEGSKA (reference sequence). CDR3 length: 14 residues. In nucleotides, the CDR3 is TGCAGTGCTCTTCCCCCACAGGGAAAAGAGAGCCAGTACTTC. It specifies CSALPPQGKESQYF.

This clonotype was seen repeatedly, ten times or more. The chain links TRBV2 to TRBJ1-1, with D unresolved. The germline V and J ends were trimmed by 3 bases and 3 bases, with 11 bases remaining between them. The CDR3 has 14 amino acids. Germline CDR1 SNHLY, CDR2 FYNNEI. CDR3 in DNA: TGTGCCAGCAGTGAGGGTATCGGGGACACTGAAGCTTTCTTT. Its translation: CASSEGIGDTEAFF. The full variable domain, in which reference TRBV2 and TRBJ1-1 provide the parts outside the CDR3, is EPEVTQTPSHQVTQMGQEVILRCVPISNHLYFYWYRQILGQKVEFLVSFYNNEISEKSEIFDDQFSVERPDGSNFTLKIRSTKLEDSAMYFCASSEGIGDTEAFFGQGTRLTVV.

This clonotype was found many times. CDR3 bases: TGTGCCAGCAGCTCGGGACTCCCCACAGATACGCAGTATTTT. Protein sequence: CASSSGLPTDTQYF. The V call is TRBV27, the J call TRBJ2-3, with D possibly TRBD2 on 6 matching bases. Per the germline V gene, CDR1 is MNHEY and CDR2 is SMNVEV (reference sequence). The ends were cut back, 6 bases at V and 2 bases at J, with 12 bases in the middle. The CDR3 has 14 amino acids.

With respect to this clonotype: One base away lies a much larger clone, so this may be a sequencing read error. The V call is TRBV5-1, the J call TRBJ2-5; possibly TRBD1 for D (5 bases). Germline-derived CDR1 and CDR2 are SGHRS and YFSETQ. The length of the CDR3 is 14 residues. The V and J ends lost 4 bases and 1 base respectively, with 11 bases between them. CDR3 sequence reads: CASSHRTTQETQYF. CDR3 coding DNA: TGCGCCAGCAGCCACAGGACAACCCAAGAGACCCAGTACTTC.

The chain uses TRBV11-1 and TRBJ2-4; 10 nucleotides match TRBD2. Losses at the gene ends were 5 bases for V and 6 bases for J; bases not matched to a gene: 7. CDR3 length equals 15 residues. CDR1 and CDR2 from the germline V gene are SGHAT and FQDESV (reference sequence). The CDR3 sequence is CASSASGRRRNIQYF. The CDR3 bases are TGTGCCAGCAGCGCTAGCGGGAGAAGGAGAAACATTCAGTACTTC. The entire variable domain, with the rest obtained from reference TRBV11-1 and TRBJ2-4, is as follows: EAEVAQSPRYKITEKSQAVAFWCDPISGHATLYWYRQILGQGPELLVQFQDESVVDDSQLPKDRFSAERLKGVDSTLKIQPAELGDSAMYLCASSASGRRRNIQYFGAGTRLSVL.

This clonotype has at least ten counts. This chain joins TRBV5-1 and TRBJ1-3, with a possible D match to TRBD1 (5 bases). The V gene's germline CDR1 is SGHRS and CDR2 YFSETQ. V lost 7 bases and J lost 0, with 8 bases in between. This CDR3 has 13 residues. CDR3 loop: CASRQISGNTIYF. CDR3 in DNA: TGCGCCAGCCGACAGATCTCTGGAAACACCATATATTTT.

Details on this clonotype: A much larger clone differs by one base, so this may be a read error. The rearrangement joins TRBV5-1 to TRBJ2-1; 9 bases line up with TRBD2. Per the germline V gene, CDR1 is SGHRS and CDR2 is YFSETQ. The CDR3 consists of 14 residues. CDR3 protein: CAGSLEVAGVEQFF. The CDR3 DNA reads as TGCGCCGGCAGCTTGGAGGTAGCGGGAGTTGAGCAGTTCTTC.

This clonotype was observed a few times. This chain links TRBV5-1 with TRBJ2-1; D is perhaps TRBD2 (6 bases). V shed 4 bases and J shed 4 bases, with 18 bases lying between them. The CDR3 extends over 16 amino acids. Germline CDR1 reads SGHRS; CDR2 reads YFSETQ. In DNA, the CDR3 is TGCGCCAGCAGCGGGCCGACTAGTGGGGTTTACAATGAGCAGTTCTTC. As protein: CASSGPTSGVYNEQFF.

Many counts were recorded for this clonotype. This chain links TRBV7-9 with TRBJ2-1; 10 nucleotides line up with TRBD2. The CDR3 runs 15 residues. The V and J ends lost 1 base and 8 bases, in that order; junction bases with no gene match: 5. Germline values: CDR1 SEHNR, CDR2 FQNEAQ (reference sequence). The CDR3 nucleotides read TGTGCCAGCAGCTTAGTTCTAGCGGGAGCCCATGAGCAGTTCTTC. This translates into CASSLVLAGAHEQFF.

The CDR3 here is CASSAEVSRTYGYTF. CDR3 DNA: TGTGCCAGCAGCGCCGAGGTGTCCAGAACCTATGGCTACACCTTC. The J gene is TRBJ1-2, the V gene TRBV9, with no clear D. The V gene lost 3 bases and the J gene lost 4 bases, with 16 bases spanning the gap. The CDR3 spans 15 residues. Germline-derived CDR1 and CDR2 are SGDLS and YYNGEE.

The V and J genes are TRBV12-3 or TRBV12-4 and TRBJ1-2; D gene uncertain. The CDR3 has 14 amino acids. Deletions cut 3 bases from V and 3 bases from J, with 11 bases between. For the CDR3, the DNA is TGTGCCAGCAGTTTGATGGACGCCGACTATGGCTACACCTTC. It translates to CASSLMDADYGYTF.

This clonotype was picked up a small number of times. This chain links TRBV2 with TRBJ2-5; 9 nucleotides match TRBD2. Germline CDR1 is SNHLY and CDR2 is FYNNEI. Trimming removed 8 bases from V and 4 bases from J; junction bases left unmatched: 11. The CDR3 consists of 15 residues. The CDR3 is CASGWAGGPVETQYF. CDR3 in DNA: TGTGCCAGCGGATGGGCGGGAGGGCCTGTAGAGACCCAGTACTTC. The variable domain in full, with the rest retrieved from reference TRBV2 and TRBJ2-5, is EPEVTQTPSHQVTQMGQEVILRCVPISNHLYFYWYRQILGQKVEFLVSFYNNEISEKSEIFDDQFSVERPDGSNFTLKIRSTKLEDSAMYFCASGWAGGPVETQYFGPGTRLLVL.

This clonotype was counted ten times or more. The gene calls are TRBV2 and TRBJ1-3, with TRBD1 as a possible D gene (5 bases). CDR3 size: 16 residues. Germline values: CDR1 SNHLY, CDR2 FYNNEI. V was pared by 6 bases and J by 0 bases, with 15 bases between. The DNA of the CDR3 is TGTGCCAGCAGCGTCATGGGACTGATCTCTGGAAACACCATATATTTT. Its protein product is CASSVMGLISGNTIYF.